This is a list of T cell receptor beta chains from one sample in a study of blood T cell repertoires in COVID-19. Clones were read by immunoSEQ multiplex PCR, and TCRdb kept only the in-frame ones, dropping some. The data hold about 190,000 clones, with around 84% observed a single time. Sample: peripheral blood. These receptor sequences come from a human donor in a cohort sampled during active COVID-19. Both conserved end residues are part of each CDR3. The order of the fields is J gene, D gene, CDR3 length, V gene, clone size, CDR3 DNA, CDR3 protein. The D gene is left open where the match is weak. Where a row states a size, it is once, few, many or the class of an expanded clone; other rows omit it.

TRBJ1-1 . 12 TRBV29-1 . TGCAGCGTTGAAAGGCAGGCTTCAGGGGCTTTCTTT CSVERQASGAFF
TRBJ2-3 TRBD1 13 TRBV29-1 . TGCAGCGTTGAGGACAGGCGCACAGATACGCAGTATTTT CSVEDRRTDTQYF
TRBJ2-1 . 16 TRBV19 few TGTGCCAGTACAATAAACGGTGGGGGCTGGGCCAATGAGCAGTTCTTC CASTINGGGWANEQFF
TRBJ2-2 . 14 TRBV13 . TGTGCCAGCAGAACTAACAGGGTCGGCGGGGAGCTGTTTTTT CASRTNRVGGELFF
TRBJ1-1 . 13 TRBV7-2 . TGTGCCAGCAGACTTGGTCAGAACACTGAAGCTTTCTTT CASRLGQNTEAFF
TRBJ1-4 TRBD1 15 TRBV2 once TGTGCCAGCACTAAACAGAGGGGGCTTGGGGAAAAACTGTTTTTT CASTKQRGLGEKLFF
TRBJ1-5 . 12 TRBV29-1 once TGCAGCGTCCGACAGGCCAATCAGCCCCAGCATTTT CSVRQANQPQHF
TRBJ1-1 TRBD1 15 TRBV18 . TGTGCCAGCTCACCCCCACCCGACAGGGGGAGCCTAGCTTTCTTT CASSPPPDRGSLAFF
TRBJ1-1 . 14 TRBV28 once TGTGCCAGCAGTTTTACACGGGGGGCCACTGAAGCTTTCTTT CASSFTRGATEAFF
TRBJ2-7 TRBD1 15 TRBV6-4 once TGTGCCAGCAGTTCACCAGGACAGGGCCCCTACGAGCAGTACTTC CASSSPGQGPYEQYF
TRBJ2-5 . 13 TRBV12-3/TRBV12-4 . TGTGCCAGCAAGACGGGATTGGGGGAGACCCAGTACTTC CASKTGLGETQYF
TRBJ2-5 . 15 TRBV6-5 . TGTGCCAGCAGTTACCGCTTGACAGGACAAGAGACCCAGTACTTC CASSYRLTGQETQYF
TRBJ1-5 . 14 TRBV3-1/TRBV3-2 . TGTGCCAGCAGCCAAGAACTGAATAATCAGCCCCAGCATTTT CASSQELNNQPQHF
TRBJ2-1 TRBD2 16 TRBV2 . TGTGCCAGCCTAACGGGAGGAACAAAACGGATGAATGAGCAGTTCTTC CASLTGGTKRMNEQFF
TRBJ2-2 . 15 TRBV2 . TGTGCCAGCAGCGGCAACAGGGCTGGGGTCGGGGAGCTGTTTTTT CASSGNRAGVGELFF
TRBJ2-3 TRBD2 13 TRBV28 . TGTGCCAGCGGCCTAGCGGGAGAAGATACGCAGTATTTT CASGLAGEDTQYF
TRBJ2-2 . 16 TRBV27 . TGTGCCAGCAGTTTAGGGTACGGGGTCCGCACCGGGGAGCTGTTTTTT CASSLGYGVRTGELFF
TRBJ1-2 . 15 TRBV19 . TGTGCCAGTAGTTCACCTACAACAGCTAACTATGGCTACACCTTC CASSSPTTANYGYTF
TRBJ1-5 . 15 TRBV6-5 . TGTGCCAGTCTCCTAGCCGGCTTCAGCAATCAGCCCCAGCATTTT CASLLAGFSNQPQHF
TRBJ2-5 . 14 TRBV7-9 . TGTGCCAGCACCCCCGGCCTCAGCGGTGAGACCCAGTACTTC CASTPGLSGETQYF
TRBJ2-3 TRBD2 15 TRBV5-5 . TGTGCCAGCAGCCACAGGACTAGTTCATCCGATACGCAGTATTTT CASSHRTSSSDTQYF
TRBJ1-2 . 12 TRBV2 . TGTGCCAGCAGTGTCGGGGACTATGGCTACACCTTC CASSVGDYGYTF
TRBJ1-3 . 18 TRBV5-1 . TGCGCCAGCAGCTTGGGGACAGAATATATGATCTCTGGAAACACCATATATTTT CASSLGTEYMISGNTIYF
TRBJ2-1 TRBD2 14 TRBV10-1 . TGCGCCAGCAGTGACCTCGGGAGGGCCGGGGAGCAGTTCTTC CASSDLGRAGEQFF
TRBJ2-5 TRBD1 14 TRBV7-3 . TGTGCCAGCAGCTTACGGGACAGGGAATTCTCCCAGTACTTC CASSLRDREFSQYF
TRBJ1-3 . 14 TRBV25-1 . TGTGCCAGCAGGGAGACAGGCCTAAGAAACACCATATATTTT CASRETGLRNTIYF
TRBJ1-5 . 13 TRBV10-3 . TGTGCCATCAGCCAGGATAGCAATCAGCCCCAGCATTTT CAISQDSNQPQHF
TRBJ2-5 TRBD1 15 TRBV5-1 . TGCGCCAGCAGTAAATTGACAGGGGGCATGGAGACCCAGTACTTC CASSKLTGGMETQYF
TRBJ2-1 . 16 TRBV3-1/TRBV3-2 . TGTGCCAGCAGCCAAGGTTACGGGGAACCTTACAATGAGCAGTTCTTC CASSQGYGEPYNEQFF
TRBJ2-7 TRBD1 15 TRBV20-1 . TGCAGTGCTAGTTCCCCAGGGACAGGGGTTTACGAGCAGTACTTC CSASSPGTGVYEQYF
TRBJ1-5 . 15 TRBV28 once TGTGCCAGCAGTTTAGGACAGCCTAGCAATCAGCCCCAGCATTTT CASSLGQPSNQPQHF
TRBJ2-2 . 16 TRBV9 . TGTGCCAGCAGCCCCAGGGGCCCCTCGAACACCGGGGAGCTGTTTTTT CASSPRGPSNTGELFF
TRBJ2-1 TRBD2 17 TRBV15 . TGTGCCACCAGCAGAGATAGTAGCGGGAGGGCCTACAATGAGCAGTTCTTC CATSRDSSGRAYNEQFF
TRBJ2-2 . 14 TRBV19 . TGTGCCAGTATGGGCAGGACGAACACCGGGGAGCTGTTTTTT CASMGRTNTGELFF
TRBJ2-3 . 15 TRBV12-5 . TGTGCTAGTGGCCTAGGTGGGACTGGGGCGGATACGCAGTATTTT CASGLGGTGADTQYF
TRBJ2-1 . 15 TRBV3-1/TRBV3-2 once TGTGCCAGCAGCCAAGAAGCGGGCTCCTACAATGAGCAGTTCTTC CASSQEAGSYNEQFF
TRBJ2-6 TRBD1 15 TRBV5-4 . TGTGCCAGCAGCAACAGGGGATCTGGGGCCAACGTCCTGACTTTC CASSNRGSGANVLTF
TRBJ2-4 . 20 TRBV6-6 . TGTGCCAGCAGCCCCTTAACAATGACCCTCGCGGGCTTAGCCAAAAACATTCAGTACTTC CASSPLTMTLAGLAKNIQYF
TRBJ1-4 TRBD1 15 TRBV9 . TGTGCCAGCAGCCCCCGACAGGGGGCCGGGGGAAAACTGTTTTTT CASSPRQGAGGKLFF
TRBJ2-1 . 12 TRBV4-1 few TGCGCCAGCAGCCCAGCGTACAATGAGCAGTTCTTC CASSPAYNEQFF
TRBJ2-1 . 12 TRBV5-1 . TGCGCCAGCAGCTTGGGAGTGGATGAGCAGTTCTTC CASSLGVDEQFF
TRBJ2-6 . 14 TRBV19 . TGTGCCAGTAGTATAGATAGGACAGCTGCCGTCCTGACTTTC CASSIDRTAAVLTF
TRBJ1-5 . 15 TRBV2 . TGTGCCAGCAGTGCAGGGACTCAGGGCAATCAGCCCCAGCATTTT CASSAGTQGNQPQHF
TRBJ2-1 . 14 TRBV10-1 . TGCGCCAGCAGTGGTCGAGGGCGGAACAATGAGCAGTTCTTC CASSGRGRNNEQFF
TRBJ2-2 . 14 TRBV30 . TGTGCCTGGAGTGTACGGGGATGGACCGGGGAGCTGTTTTTT CAWSVRGWTGELFF
TRBJ2-1 TRBD1 14 TRBV11-2 . TGTGCCAGCACCAGGACAGGACACTACAATGAGCAGTTCTTC CASTRTGHYNEQFF
TRBJ1-1 . 13 TRBV24-1 . TGTGCCACCAGTGATTTAGGCAGGACTGAAGCTTTCTTT CATSDLGRTEAFF
TRBJ1-1 . 14 TRBV18 . TGTGCCAGCTCAATGCACTGGGGGGGGACTGAAGCTTTCTTT CASSMHWGGTEAFF
TRBJ1-1 . 15 TRBV18 . TGTGCCAGCTCACCACGATCAGGGTCGGCCACTGAAGCTTTCTTT CASSPRSGSATEAFF
TRBJ2-3 . 16 TRBV10-3 . TGTGCCATCAGTGGCCGCGACTTACCGAGCACAGATACGCAGTATTTT CAISGRDLPSTDTQYF
TRBJ1-2 . 14 TRBV9 . TGTGCCAGCAGCGTAGGTGGCTCCAACTATGGCTACACCTTC CASSVGGSNYGYTF
TRBJ2-1 . 14 TRBV4-2 once TGTGCGAGCGCCTCAGGGAACGTCTACAATGAGCAGTTCTTC CASASGNVYNEQFF
TRBJ1-2 TRBD1 15 TRBV4-2 . TGTGCCAGCAGCCAAGATGGGGACAGGGTCCGTGGCTACACCTTC CASSQDGDRVRGYTF